This TCR beta chain was sequenced during a study of cytomegalovirus exposure and HLA in healthy donors. Amplification used 60 Vbeta primers and 13 Jbeta primers. Only in-frame clones appear in the TCRdb table, and some are missing; sequencing was by immunoSEQ multiplex PCR. The data show some 120,000 clones, 72% seen once. J lost 3 bases, V lost 0 bases, and 4 bases had no gene match. CDR1 and CDR2 from the germline V gene are SGDLS and YYNGEE. This CDR3 is built from 15 residues. The source of this sequence is a man aged 30 to 39 in good health and CMV-seronegative. Sequencing input: PBMCs. The chain carries TRBV9 and TRBJ2-5; TRBD1 matches at 8 bases. CDR3 DNA sequence: TGTGCCAGCAGCGTAGGACAGGGGCTAAAAGAGACCCAGTACTTC. It is translated as CASSVGQGLKETQYF.